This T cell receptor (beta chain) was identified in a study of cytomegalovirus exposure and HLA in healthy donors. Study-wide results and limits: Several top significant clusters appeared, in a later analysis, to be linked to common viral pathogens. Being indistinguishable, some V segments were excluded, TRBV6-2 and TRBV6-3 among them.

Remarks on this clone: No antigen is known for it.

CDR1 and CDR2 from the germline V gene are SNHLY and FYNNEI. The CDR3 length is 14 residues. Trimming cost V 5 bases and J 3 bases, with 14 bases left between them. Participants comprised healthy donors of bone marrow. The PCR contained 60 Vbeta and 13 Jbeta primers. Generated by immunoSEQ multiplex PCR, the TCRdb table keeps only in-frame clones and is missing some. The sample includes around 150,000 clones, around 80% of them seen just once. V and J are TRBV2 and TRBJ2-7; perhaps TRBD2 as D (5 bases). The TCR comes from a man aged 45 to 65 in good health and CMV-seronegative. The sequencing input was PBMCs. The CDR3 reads CASSPLKRFYEQYF. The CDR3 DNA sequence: TGTGCCAGCAGTCCCCTCAAGCGGTTCTACGAGCAGTACTTC. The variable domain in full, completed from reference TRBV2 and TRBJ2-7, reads EPEVTQTPSHQVTQMGQEVILRCVPISNHLYFYWYRQILGQKVEFLVSFYNNEISEKSEIFDDQFSVERPDGSNFTLKIRSTKLEDSAMYFCASSPLKRFYEQYFGPGTRLTVT.